This T cell receptor (beta chain) was identified during a study of blood T cells in healthy people across ages. Study-level results: Roughly linear age-related decline in beta diversity appeared, significant by age roughly 40.

A J-beta primer mix and a sample-barcoded 5' primer were used in a second PCR of roughly 7 to 12 cycles. TCRdb re-called the 5' RACE reads with MiXCR, one entry per CDR3 protein. The sample includes approximately 800,000 distinct CDR3 sequences, 58% of them seen just once. The CDR3 loop spans 14 amino acids. V shed 4 bases, J shed 3 bases, and the junction held 4 bases outside the gene matches. From germline, CDR1 is SEHNR and CDR2 FQNEAQ (reference sequence). About this clonotype itself: Antigen unknown.

This chain joins TRBV7-9 and TRBJ2-5; the match to TRBD2 covers 8 bases. The receptor was isolated from a man younger than 40 in good health. Source material: blood. Written as DNA, the CDR3 is TGTGCCAGCAGCTCGAATAGCGGGAAAGAGACCCAGTACTTC. This codes for CASSSNSGKETQYF.